A selection of T cell receptor beta chains follows, all from one sample in a study of early T cells in non-severe SARS-CoV-2 infection. TCRdb recomputed calls from the 5' RACE reads with MiXCR, one row per CDR3 protein. The sample has 70,000 to 75,000 distinct CDR3 sequences; roughly an eighth are singletons. Sequencing was performed on whole blood. The receptors were sampled from an adult who was a healthcare worker with PCR-confirmed SARS-CoV-2 infection or an uninfected control (not recorded which). Each CDR3 is given with its conserved first and last residue. The D gene is left open where the match is weak. Where a row states a size, it is once, few, many or the class of an expanded clone; other rows omit it.

J gene	clone size	D gene	V gene	CDR3 protein	CDR3 DNA
TRBJ2-3	.	TRBD2	TRBV11-2	CASNAGGQTDTQYF	TGTGCCAGCAACGCGGGGGGGCAGACAGATACGCAGTATTTT
TRBJ1-5	.	.	TRBV7-8	CASSLDRGRDQPQHF	TGTGCCAGCAGCTTAGATAGGGGTCGGGATCAGCCCCAGCATTTT
TRBJ1-1	.	.	TRBV29-1	CSVLRNTEAFF	TGCAGCGTGCTGCGGAACACTGAAGCTTTCTTT
TRBJ2-2	few	TRBD1	TRBV4-2	CASSPGTGNENTGELFF	TGTGCCAGCAGCCCAGGGACAGGGAATGAGAACACCGGGGAGCTGTTTTTT
TRBJ1-5	.	.	TRBV4-2	CASSQDRAQPQHF	TGTGCCAGCAGCCAAGACCGGGCCCAGCCCCAGCATTTT
TRBJ1-1	.	TRBD1	TRBV27	CASGGHRDRLNTEAFF	TGTGCCAGCGGGGGGCACCGGGACAGGTTGAACACTGAAGCTTTCTTT
TRBJ2-3	few	TRBD2	TRBV9	CASSPHLAGDLDTQYF	TGTGCCAGCAGCCCCCATCTAGCGGGGGACCTAGATACGCAGTATTTT
TRBJ2-5	few	.	TRBV6-6	CASSYLLRGEETQYF	TGTGCCAGCAGTTACTTATTGAGGGGGGAAGAGACCCAGTACTTC
TRBJ2-5	.	.	TRBV20-1	CSARALGQETQYF	TGCAGTGCTAGAGCTCTGGGGCAAGAGACCCAGTACTTC
TRBJ2-3	few	TRBD2	TRBV10-3	CAITERGAADTQYF	TGTGCCATCACTGAGCGGGGGGCAGCAGATACGCAGTATTTT